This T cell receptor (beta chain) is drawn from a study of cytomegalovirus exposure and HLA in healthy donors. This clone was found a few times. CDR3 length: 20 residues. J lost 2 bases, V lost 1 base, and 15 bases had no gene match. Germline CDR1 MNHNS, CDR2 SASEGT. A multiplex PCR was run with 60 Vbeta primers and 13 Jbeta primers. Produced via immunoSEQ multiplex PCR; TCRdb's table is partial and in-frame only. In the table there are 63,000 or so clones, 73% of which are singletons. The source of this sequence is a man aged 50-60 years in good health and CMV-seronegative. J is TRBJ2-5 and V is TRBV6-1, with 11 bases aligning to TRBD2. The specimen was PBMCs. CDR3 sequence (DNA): TGTGCCAGCAGTGAAGAAGTGGCGCTAGCGGGGGGTCGACCTCAAGAGACCCAGTACTTC. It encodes CASSEEVALAGGRPQETQYF.